This T cell receptor (beta chain) was found in a study of radiation and T cells in renal cell carcinoma. Sample time point: blood 2 weeks post-SBRT. Sample treatment: 15 Gy SBRT to primary tumor, nephrectomy 4 weeks later. TCRdb's table, derived via immunoSEQ multiplex PCR, lists solely in-frame clones and lacks some. This table holds roughly 130,000 clones, 81% found once. The CDR3 length is 19 residues. CDR1 is WSHSY and CDR2 is SAAADI in the germline V gene. V was pared by 0 bases and J by 4 bases, with 24 bases between. The chain links TRBV10-2 to TRBJ1-2; possible D gene TRBD1, 6 bases. The receptor was isolated from an older woman with renal cell carcinoma. The source was blood, collected from a patient whose treatment included radiotherapy and nephrectomy. The DNA for the CDR3 is TGCGCCAGCAGTGAGTCGAGAGAGGGCAGGGGAAGACGTTTCTATGGCTACACCTTC. This codes for CASSESREGRGRRFYGYTF.